The source of this T cell receptor (beta chain) is a study of T cell responses to AZD1222 COVID-19 vaccine. Study-level points and caveats: Unmutated regions of variants are reportedly targeted by nearly half of spike-specific TCRs.

Note on this clone: Its antigen is unidentified.

Generated by immunoSEQ multiplex PCR, the TCRdb table keeps only in-frame clones and is missing some. The table shows some 120,000 clones, with around 90% occurring only once. V lost 0 bases and J 2 bases, leaving 12 bases between the germline ends. The CDR3 has 15 amino acids. Germline V gene lookup returns CDR1 SGDLS and CDR2 YYNGEE. This sequence joins TRBV9 and TRBJ2-7; D may be TRBD2 (7 bases). Sequences were derived from peripheral blood, sampled on day 0 of AZD1222 vaccination. This sequence was found in an adult in good health. CDR3: CASSVEGGGPYEQYF. For the CDR3, the DNA is TGTGCCAGCAGCGTAGAGGGAGGGGGTCCCTACGAGCAGTACTTC.